Each of the 14 T cell receptor beta chains below was sequenced from the same sample in a study of siplizumab effects on memory and regulatory T cells (dated by TCRdb to between 2019 and 2020). Receptors were amplified or captured by the immunoSEQ multiplex PCR assay. Not all clones reach the TCRdb copy of this immuneACCESS table, which keeps in-frame sequences only. Checked studies attribute under half of the gap to unresolved V genes and leave the rest unexplained. For this sample the table gives around 110,000 clones, of which roughly 94% were detected only once. Of the sample, roughly 1.7% is held by the ten largest clones. Input material: non-Treg CD4+ T cells sorted from blood. What this sample's cell subset or site label stands for: FACS-sorted unstimulated CD4+ non-regulatory T cells. These receptors were taken from a human donor in good health.

This clone was recorded only once. The gene calls are TRBV29-1 and TRBJ2-3; either TRBD1 or TRBD2 may supply D (5 bases each). Germline CDR1 is SQVTM and CDR2 is ANQGSEA. Trimming cost V 1 base and J 1 base, with 9 bases left between them. The length of the CDR3 is 14 residues. This CDR3 reads CSVEGGSRTDTQYF. The CDR3 DNA follows: TGCAGCGTTGAAGGGGGGTCTCGCACAGATACGCAGTATTTT.

The chain has TRBV2 and TRBJ1-5; no definite D call. There are 13 residues in the CDR3. Trimming took 7 bases from V and 0 from J, leaving 7 bases between them. Germline CDR1 SNHLY, CDR2 FYNNEI. CDR3 DNA: TGTGCCAGCACCGAATATAGCAATCAGCCCCAGCATTTT. Translated: CASTEYSNQPQHF.

V usage is TRBV6-1 and J usage is TRBJ1-3; D might be TRBD1 (5 bases). Per germline, CDR1 MNHNS and CDR2 SASEGT. Trimming took off 4 bases at V and 0 bases at J, with 10 bases between the two ends. CDR3 length equals 15 residues. CDR3 in amino acids: CASSGTGLSGNTIYF. CDR3 coding DNA: TGTGCCAGCAGTGGAACAGGCCTCTCTGGAAACACCATATATTTT.

This clone was observed once. The genes are TRBV10-3 and TRBJ2-2; 11 bases align to TRBD2. Germline values: CDR1 ENHRY, CDR2 SYGVKD. After removal of 6 bases from V and 4 bases from J, the junction contained 7 bases not matched to a gene. The CDR3 is 16 residues long. The CDR3 DNA sequence: TGTGCCATCAGCGTGACTAGCGGGGTCAGCACCGGGGAGCTGTTTTTT. Protein product: CAISVTSGVSTGELFF.

The V and J genes are TRBV27 and TRBJ1-2; D unresolved. There are 13 residues in the CDR3. Per the germline V gene, CDR1 is MNHEY and CDR2 is SMNVEV (reference sequence). The ends were cut back, 5 bases at V and 8 bases at J, with 15 bases in the middle. The CDR3 DNA reads as TGTGCCAGCAGTCAAAGGACCGTGGGGGGCTACACCTTC. This gives the protein CASSQRTVGGYTF.

This chain uses TRBV6-1 with TRBJ2-5; TRBD2 might be the D (5 bases). The CDR3 has 13 residues. Germline values: CDR1 MNHNS, CDR2 SASEGT. V lost 7 bases and J lost 2, with 11 bases in between. The CDR3 nucleotides are TGTGCCAGCACGGTATCGGGGCAAGAGACCCAGTACTTC. This codes for CASTVSGQETQYF.

V usage is TRBV5-5 and J usage is TRBJ1-5; D is unclear. This CDR3 is built from 15 residues. V was pared by 1 base and J by 0 bases, with 8 bases between. Germline-derived CDR1 and CDR2 are SGHKS and YYEKEE (reference sequence). The CDR3 is CASSLTVYSNQPQHF. The DNA of the CDR3 is TGTGCCAGCAGCTTGACGGTTTATAGCAATCAGCCCCAGCATTTT.

The chain links TRBV27 to TRBJ1-2, with 8 bases aligning to TRBD1. The CDR3 extends over 12 amino acids. J lost 3 bases, V lost 10 bases, and 4 bases had no gene match. Germline CDR1 and CDR2: MNHEY and SMNVEV (reference sequence). The DNA of the CDR3 is TGTGCCACCTCGGACAGGGACTATGGCTACACCTTC. It is translated as CATSDRDYGYTF.

V and J are TRBV9 and TRBJ2-2; D is possibly TRBD1 or TRBD2 (6 bases each). V was cut by 0 bases and J by 4 bases, with 10 bases left in between. The CDR3 spans 15 residues. The V gene's germline CDR1 is SGDLS and CDR2 YYNGEE. CDR3: CASSVAGGRTGELFF. The CDR3 DNA is TGTGCCAGCAGCGTAGCTGGGGGGCGCACCGGGGAGCTGTTTTTT.

The gene calls are TRBV19 and TRBJ1-5, with D maybe TRBD1 (6 bases). This CDR3 has 14 residues. Germline V CDR1 and CDR2: LNHDA, SQIVND (reference sequence). V lost 5 bases, J lost 7 bases, and 15 bases lay in between. The CDR3 DNA reads as TGTGCCAGTAGTCCGGGGGGGGGCCGGCAGCCCCAGCATTTT. Encoded protein: CASSPGGGRQPQHF.

The genes are TRBV6-5 and TRBJ2-1; a possible D gene is TRBD2 (6 bases). Trimming stripped 6 bases from V and 6 bases from J, with 12 bases between. Germline V gene sequence: CDR1 MNHEY, CDR2 SVGAGI. This CDR3 has 13 residues. CDR3 region: CASSRDFSNEQFF. The CDR3 DNA sequence: TGTGCCAGCAGCCGGGACTTCTCCAATGAGCAGTTCTTC.

This clone was observed once. The gene calls are TRBV4-1 and TRBJ2-4, with D perhaps given as TRBD1 or TRBD2 (5 bases each). CDR1 and CDR2 from the germline V gene are MGHRA and YSYEKL. The CDR3 is 16 residues long. V dropped 0 bases and J dropped 7 bases, with 16 bases sitting between them. The CDR3 nucleotides are TGCGCCAGCAGCCAAGAAGGGACCTCCCCTGGGAACATTCAGTACTTC. Translation: CASSQEGTSPGNIQYF.

The chain combines TRBV6-1 with TRBJ2-2; possibly TRBD2 for D (6 bases). The CDR3 length is 14 residues. V lost 8 bases and J 5 bases, leaving 15 bases between the germline ends. Looked up from germline, CDR1 is MNHNS and CDR2 is SASEGT. The CDR3 nucleotides are TGTGCCAGCGTTTCGGGGGTCTGGACCGGGGAGCTGTTTTTT. This gives the protein CASVSGVWTGELFF.

This clone came up once. The chain couples TRBV6-5 to TRBJ2-3; TRBD2 matches 9 bases. CDR3 size: 13 residues. After removal of 4 bases from V and 12 bases from J, the junction contained 8 bases not matched to a gene. Germline V CDR1 and CDR2: MNHEY, SVGAGI. The CDR3 loop is CASSSALAGVQYF. For the CDR3, the DNA is TGTGCCAGCAGTTCTGCTTTAGCGGGAGTACAGTATTTT.